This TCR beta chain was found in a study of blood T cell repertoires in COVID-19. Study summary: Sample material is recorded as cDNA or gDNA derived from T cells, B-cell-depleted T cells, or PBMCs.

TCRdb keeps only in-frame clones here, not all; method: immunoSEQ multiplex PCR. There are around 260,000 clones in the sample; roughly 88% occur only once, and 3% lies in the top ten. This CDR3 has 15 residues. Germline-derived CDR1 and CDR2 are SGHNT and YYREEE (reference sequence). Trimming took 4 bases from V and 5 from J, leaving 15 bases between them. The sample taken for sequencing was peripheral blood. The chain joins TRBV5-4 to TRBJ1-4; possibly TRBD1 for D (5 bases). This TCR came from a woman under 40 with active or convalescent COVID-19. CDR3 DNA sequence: TGTGCCAGCAGCCTTCCGGGACTGACCAATGAAAAACTGTTTTTT. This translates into CASSLPGLTNEKLFF. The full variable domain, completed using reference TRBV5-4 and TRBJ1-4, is ETGVTQSPTHLIKTRGQQVTLRCSSQSGHNTVSWYQQALGQGPQFIFQYYREEENGRGNFPPRFSGLQFPNYSSELNVNALELDDSALYLCASSLPGLTNEKLFFGSGTQLSVL.